Below are 18 T cell receptor beta chains sequenced from a single sample in a study of blood T cell repertoires in COVID-19. Assay used: immunoSEQ multiplex PCR; TCRdb lists only in-frame clones, some missing. The sample includes 200,000 to 250,000 clones, around 87% seen only once; the top ten take roughly 1.6%. Sequences were obtained from PBMCs or T cells enriched from blood (not recorded which). The receptors originated from a woman aged 45-65 years who had recovered from COVID-19.

This clone was seen only once. V and J are TRBV5-1 and TRBJ2-5, with 9 positions matching TRBD2. The CDR3 runs to 15 residues. V was pared by 2 bases and J by 7 bases, with 9 bases of the junction left unmatched. The germline V gene encodes CDR1 SGHRS and CDR2 YFSETQ. The CDR3 DNA reads as TGCGCCAGCAGCTTTTTAGCGGGAGAGGGGGGGACCCAGTACTTC. This encodes CASSFLAGEGGTQYF.

The V call is TRBV6-5, the J call TRBJ1-2; no clear D. This CDR3 has 12 residues. V was cut by 6 bases and J by 2 bases, with 7 bases left in between. Looked up from germline, CDR1 is MNHEY and CDR2 is SVGAGI. CDR3 region: CASSNNNYGYTF. CDR3 DNA sequence: TGTGCCAGCAGCAACAACAACTATGGCTACACCTTC.

This rearrangement joins TRBV28 to TRBJ1-5, with a possible D match to TRBD1 (6 bases). This CDR3 has 15 amino acids. Per germline, CDR1 MDHEN and CDR2 SYDVKM. V was cut by 2 bases and J by 6 bases, with 14 bases left in between. CDR3 DNA sequence: TGTGCCAGCAGTTTAAGTTTGGGGGCTGGTCAGCCCCAGCATTTT. Its translation: CASSLSLGAGQPQHF.

The V call is TRBV5-6, the J call TRBJ1-2, with 7 bases aligning to TRBD1. This CDR3 has 15 residues. Trimming cost V 0 bases and J 6 bases; bases outside gene matches: 8. CDR1 and CDR2 (germline): SGHDT, YYEEEE. This chain's CDR3 is CASSLGWTGGDGYTF. Written as DNA, the CDR3 is TGTGCCAGCAGCTTGGGGTGGACAGGCGGTGATGGCTACACCTTC.

The chain employs TRBV7-2 and TRBJ1-2; 10 nucleotides line up with TRBD1. Germline assignment: CDR1 SGHTA and CDR2 FQGNSA. The CDR3 length is 15 residues. With 5 bases clipped from V and 3 bases from J, the junction kept 6 bases outside the gene matches. The CDR3 here is CASSPDRGRHYGYTF. The CDR3 region has the DNA TGTGCCAGCAGCCCAGACAGGGGGCGACACTATGGCTACACCTTC.

The V gene is TRBV7-9, the J gene TRBJ1-1; possibly TRBD1 for D (6 bases). There are 15 residues in the CDR3. Germline V gene sequence: CDR1 SEHNR, CDR2 FQNEAQ (reference sequence). Trimming removed 5 bases at V and 4 bases at J, with 17 bases between. The CDR3 DNA reads TGTGCCAGCAGCCCGTCAGGGAGAGGGGGCACTGAAGCTTTCTTT. Residues: CASSPSGRGGTEAFF.

V usage is TRBV11-2 and J usage is TRBJ2-3, with 9 bases that match TRBD2. This CDR3 comprises 16 residues. Germline V gene sequence: CDR1 SGHAT, CDR2 FQNNGV. V shed 3 bases and J 2 bases; nucleotides not matched to a gene: 6. Here the CDR3 reads CASSFRASGITDTQYF. Here the CDR3 DNA reads TGTGCCAGCAGCTTCCGCGCTAGCGGGATCACAGATACGCAGTATTTT. The complete variable domain, with remaining parts taken from reference TRBV11-2 and TRBJ2-3, reads EAGVAQSPRYKIIEKRQSVAFWCNPISGHATLYWYQQILGQGPKLLIQFQNNGVVDDSQLPKDRFSAERLKGVDSTLKIQPAKLEDSAVYLCASSFRASGITDTQYFGPGTRLTVL.

The rearrangement joins TRBV21-1 to TRBJ2-1; the table gives TRBD2 as D, unverified against the DNA. TRBV21-1 is an annotated pseudogene. This CDR3 has 11 residues. The CDR3 DNA is TGTGCCATCCGAGGACTCGTAGAGCAGTTCTTC. This encodes CAIRGLVEQFF.

The chain carries TRBV6-2 or TRBV6-3 and TRBJ2-7; TRBD2 aligns across 8 bases. The J segment lost 0 bases and the V segment lost 2 bases, leaving 12 bases of the junction unmatched. The CDR3 spans 18 residues. Germline CDR1 is MNHEY and CDR2 is SVGEGT. The CDR3: CASSYQDWVAGSSYEQYF. The CDR3 region has the DNA TGTGCCAGCAGTTACCAAGATTGGGTAGCGGGGAGCTCCTACGAGCAGTACTTC.

This chain connects TRBV20-1 to TRBJ1-2; D gene uncertain. Trimming left V 3 bases short and J 0 bases short, with 17 bases between. CDR3 length: 16 residues. Looked up from germline, CDR1 is DFQATT and CDR2 is SNEGSKA (reference sequence). The CDR3 nucleotides read TGCAGTGCTAGTTTGGGTGCGACACAGACTAACTATGGCTACACCTTC. It encodes CSASLGATQTNYGYTF.

The J gene is TRBJ1-1, the V gene TRBV30; D is perhaps TRBD1 (5 bases). Trimming shortened V by 8 bases and J by 0 bases, and 19 bases separated the two germline ends. The CDR3 has 15 amino acids. From germline, CDR1 is GTSNPN and CDR2 SVGIG (reference sequence). CDR3 DNA: TGTGCCCTCCCCCCTATGTTAGGGGTGAACACTGAAGCTTTCTTT. The encoded protein is CALPPMLGVNTEAFF.

The chain has TRBV30 and TRBJ2-5; 9 nucleotides agree with TRBD2. V gave up 5 bases and J gave up 7 bases; unmatched junction bases: 8. The CDR3 consists of 13 residues. The germline gives CDR1 GTSNPN, CDR2 SVGIG (reference sequence). The CDR3 loop is CAWGAGGLGTQYF. The CDR3 DNA is TGTGCCTGGGGAGCGGGAGGATTGGGGACCCAGTACTTC.

This rearrangement joins TRBV6-2 or TRBV6-3 to TRBJ2-1; no definite D call. CDR3 length: 13 residues. CDR1 is MNHEY and CDR2 is SVGEGT in the germline V gene. Between the trimmed V and J ends, which lost 4 bases and 4 bases, there was a span of 8 bases. CDR3 DNA: TGTGCCAGCAGTTTGTCACTGTACAATGAGCAGTTCTTC. It translates to CASSLSLYNEQFF.

This clone has only a few counts. This rearrangement joins TRBV12-5 to TRBJ2-3; TRBD1 aligns across 9 bases. Germline lookup yields CDR1 LGHNT and CDR2 FRNRAP. The CDR3 has 14 amino acids. Losses at the gene ends were 6 bases for V and 5 bases for J; bases not matched to a gene: 6. CDR3 amino acids: CASGPGQGGDTQYF. The DNA for the CDR3 is TGTGCTAGTGGCCCGGGACAGGGCGGAGATACGCAGTATTTT.

This clone was detected only once. The gene calls are TRBV2 and TRBJ1-1, with D hard to call. This CDR3 is built from 13 residues. Germline V gives CDR1 SNHLY, CDR2 FYNNEI. V lost 7 bases and J 1 base, leaving 10 bases between the germline ends. In DNA form, the CDR3 reads TGTGCCAGCAAGTTAACCGGGAACACTGAAGCTTTCTTT. This gives the protein CASKLTGNTEAFF. The full variable domain, rest sourced from reference TRBV2 and TRBJ1-1, is EPEVTQTPSHQVTQMGQEVILRCVPISNHLYFYWYRQILGQKVEFLVSFYNNEISEKSEIFDDQFSVERPDGSNFTLKIRSTKLEDSAMYFCASKLTGNTEAFFGQGTRLTVV.

This chain links TRBV28 with TRBJ2-6; D call uncertain. V lost 1 base and J lost 14, with 9 bases in between. Per the germline V gene, CDR1 is MDHEN and CDR2 is SYDVKM. The CDR3 consists of 12 residues. CDR3: CASSLSSAILTF. CDR3 nucleotide sequence: TGTGCCAGCAGTTTATCTTCTGCGATCCTGACTTTC.

In its sample, this clone was seen a few times. This chain uses TRBV3-1 (or the pseudogene TRBV3-2) with TRBJ2-3; tentatively, D is TRBD2 (6 bases). The CDR3 is 15 amino acids. Germline V gene data show CDR1 as LGHDT and CDR2 as YNNKEL (reference sequence). The germline V and J ends were trimmed by 5 bases and 0 bases, with 12 bases remaining between them. The CDR3 protein is CASSGGATSTDTQYF. The CDR3 DNA follows: TGTGCCAGCAGCGGCGGGGCTACTAGCACAGATACGCAGTATTTT.

The rearrangement links TRBV6-1 to TRBJ2-7; D remains ambiguous. Germline loops: CDR1 MNHNS, CDR2 SASEGT. The V end was cut by 1 base, the J end by 0 bases, with 13 bases between. The CDR3 is 16 residues long. The CDR3 spells CASSEGSSVISYEQYF. Written as DNA, the CDR3 is TGTGCCAGCAGTGAAGGCTCCAGTGTTATCTCCTACGAGCAGTACTTC.